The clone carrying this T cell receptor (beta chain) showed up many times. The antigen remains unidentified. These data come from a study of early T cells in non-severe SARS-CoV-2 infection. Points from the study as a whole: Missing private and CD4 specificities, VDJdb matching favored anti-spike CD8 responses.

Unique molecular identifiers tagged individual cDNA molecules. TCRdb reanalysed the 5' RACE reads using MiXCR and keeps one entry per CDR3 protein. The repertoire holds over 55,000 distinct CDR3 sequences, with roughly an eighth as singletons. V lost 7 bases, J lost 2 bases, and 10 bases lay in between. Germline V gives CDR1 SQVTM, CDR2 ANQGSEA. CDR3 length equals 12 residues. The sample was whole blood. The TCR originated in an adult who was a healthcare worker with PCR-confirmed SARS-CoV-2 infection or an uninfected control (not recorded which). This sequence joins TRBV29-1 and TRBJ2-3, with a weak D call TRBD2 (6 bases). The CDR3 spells CSGEDATDTQYF. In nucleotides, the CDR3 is TGCAGCGGGGAGGACGCCACAGATACGCAGTATTTT.